Below, 8 T cell receptor beta chains from the same sample are listed, as sequenced in a study of technical replicates of blood from several donors. Only in-frame clones appear in the TCRdb table, and some are missing; sequencing was by immunoSEQ multiplex PCR. Here the sample spans around 80,000 clones, approximately 91% being singletons. The sample was T cells isolated from PBMCs. These receptors all stem from a human donor in good health.

The chain is built from TRBV6-4 and TRBJ2-7, with D possibly being TRBD1 (6 bases). Germline CDR1 MRHNA, CDR2 SNTAGT. Between the trimmed V and J ends, which lost 1 base and 4 bases, there was a span of 29 bases. CDR3 length: 20 amino acids. This chain's CDR3 is CASSDLTRTKQGRNRYEQYF. The CDR3 region has the DNA TGTGCCAGCAGTGACTTAACCCGAACCAAACAGGGTCGGAATCGATACGAGCAGTACTTC.

The chain is built from TRBV7-9 and TRBJ1-1; D unresolved. The V end lost 5 bases, the J end lost 3 bases, and 10 bases lay between the germline ends. The CDR3 loop spans 13 amino acids. Germline CDR1 is SEHNR and CDR2 is FQNEAQ (reference sequence). The CDR3 sequence: CASSRSEDTEAFF. The CDR3 DNA follows: TGTGCCAGCAGCCGGAGCGAGGACACTGAAGCTTTCTTT. Complete variable domain (other parts from reference TRBV7-9 and TRBJ1-1): DTGVSQNPRHKITKRGQNVTFRCDPISEHNRLYWYRQTLGQGPEFLTYFQNEAQLEKSRLLSDRFSAERPKGSFSTLEIQRTEQGDSAMYLCASSRSEDTEAFFGQGTRLTVV.

This chain uses TRBV5-4 with TRBJ2-1; 7 nucleotides line up with TRBD2. The CDR3 sequence is 14 residues long. Trimming removed 3 bases from V and 7 bases from J; junction bases left unmatched: 7. Looked up from germline, CDR1 is SGHNT and CDR2 is YYREEE (reference sequence). CDR3 protein: CASSSWTSANEQFF. CDR3 nucleotides: TGTGCCAGCAGCTCTTGGACTAGTGCAAATGAGCAGTTCTTC.

The chain links TRBV7-9 to TRBJ1-4, with D tentatively TRBD1 (6 bases). CDR1 SEHNR and CDR2 FQNEAQ come from the germline V gene (reference sequence). The CDR3 contains 15 residues. The V gene lost 4 bases and the J gene lost 5 bases, with 14 bases spanning the gap. The CDR3 DNA follows: TGTGCCAGCAGCTCGCCGACAGGTTTAAATGAAAAACTGTTTTTT. As protein: CASSSPTGLNEKLFF.

This rearrangement joins TRBV11-2 to TRBJ2-2, with D unresolved. This CDR3 has 16 residues. CDR1 and CDR2 from the germline V gene are SGHAT and FQNNGV. The V and J ends lost 0 bases and 1 base respectively, with 9 bases between them. CDR3 sequence (DNA): TGTGCCAGCAGCTTAGATCTCCCGGGGAACACCGGGGAGCTGTTTTTT. Its translation: CASSLDLPGNTGELFF.

J is TRBJ1-2 and V is TRBV6-5; D is unclear. V lost 4 bases and J lost 5, with 14 bases in between. This CDR3 has 14 amino acids. The germline V gene encodes CDR1 MNHEY and CDR2 SVGAGI. The CDR3 sequence is CASSLGGVLYGYTF. The CDR3 DNA sequence: TGTGCCAGCAGTTTAGGAGGCGTGTTATATGGCTACACCTTC.

The CDR3 DNA follows: TGTGCCTGGAGTGTAACTCCCGGGACAGGGCCGGGCGGGGAGCTGTTTTTT. Its translation: CAWSVTPGTGPGGELFF. This rearrangement joins TRBV30 to TRBJ2-2; 9 bases align to TRBD1. The CDR3 is made up of 17 amino acids. Germline V gene sequence: CDR1 GTSNPN, CDR2 SVGIG (reference sequence). Trimming removed 0 bases from V and 7 bases from J; junction bases left unmatched: 12.

CDR3 residues: CASSPERESYNEQFF. DNA of the CDR3: TGTGCCAGCAGTCCTGAGCGGGAGTCGTACAATGAGCAGTTCTTC. The chain joins TRBV28 to TRBJ2-1, with 8 bases matching TRBD2. The germline V gene has CDR1 MDHEN and CDR2 SYDVKM. This CDR3 has 15 residues. Trimming took 5 bases from V and 4 from J; bases not matched to a gene: 7. The full variable domain, rest sourced from reference TRBV28 and TRBJ2-1, is DVKVTQSSRYLVKRTGEKVFLECVQDMDHENMFWYRQDPGLGLRLIYFSYDVKMKEKGDIPEGYSVSREKKERFSLILESASTNQTSMYLCASSPERESYNEQFFGPGTRLTVL.